These T cell receptor beta chains were read from a single sample in a study of shared clonotypes between healthy human individuals. Some clones are missing from TCRdb's copy, which holds only in-frame ones; the method was immunoSEQ multiplex PCR. This sample carries around 510,000 clones, around 81% of them seen once, and the ten largest clones take more than 10%. The sequencing sample was made of PBMCs. The receptors were gathered from a woman aged 35 to 49 in good health. Some clones in this sample may be carry-over from other donors' samples. Both conserved end residues are part of each CDR3. D genes are given only for firm matches. Clone size is not always given. Where it is, it says once, few, many or a class for expanded clones.

clone_size d_call j_call v_call cdr3_nt cdr3_aa
. . TRBJ2-1 TRBV20-1 TGCAGTGCTAGGTCTAGAGAAGAGCAGTTCTTC CSARSREEQFF
. TRBD2 TRBJ2-1 TRBV28 TGTGCCACCGGTGGGCTAGCGGCGACTGAGCAGTTCTTC CATGGLAATEQFF
. . TRBJ2-7 TRBV5-1 TGCGCCAGCAGCTTCTCCGGAGACTCCTACGAGCAGTACTTC CASSFSGDSYEQYF
. . TRBJ2-3 TRBV25-1 TGTGCCAGCAGTGAATGGGGGGGACAGACAGCAGATACGCAGTATTTT CASSEWGGQTADTQYF
. . TRBJ1-3 TRBV27 TGTGCCAGCAGTTCCCCGACAGTCTCTGGAAACACCATATATTTT CASSSPTVSGNTIYF
. TRBD2 TRBJ2-7 TRBV5-5 TGTGCCAGCAGCTTGGGCCTAGCGGAGTCCTACGAGCAGTACTTC CASSLGLAESYEQYF
. . TRBJ2-1 TRBV18 TGTGCCAGCTCACAGGGGAGCTACAATGAGCAGTTCTTC CASSQGSYNEQFF
. . TRBJ2-5 TRBV2 TGTGCCAGCAGTCCTCAGGTGACGGGTGGGACCCAGTACTTC CASSPQVTGGTQYF
. TRBD2 TRBJ2-1 TRBV9 TGTGCCAGCAGCGTAGAACTAGCGGGAGACAATGAGCAGTTCTTC CASSVELAGDNEQFF
. . TRBJ1-3 TRBV7-9 TGTGCCAGCAGCTTAGGACAGGCCTCTGGAAACACCATATATTTT CASSLGQASGNTIYF
once . TRBJ1-5 TRBV5-1 TGCGCCAGCAGCCAAGATGGGAATCAGCCCCAGCATTTT CASSQDGNQPQHF
once . TRBJ2-1 TRBV28 TGTGCCAGCAGTCCCCCCCCGGGACGATACTACAATGAGCAGTTCTTC CASSPPPGRYYNEQFF
. . TRBJ1-1 TRBV7-9 TGTGCCAGCAGCTTGGGGGAGGGATTTACTGAAGCTTTCTTT CASSLGEGFTEAFF
once . TRBJ2-1 TRBV28 TGTGCCAGCAGTTTAGGTGGACGTTCCTACAATGAGCAGTTCTTC CASSLGGRSYNEQFF
. . TRBJ2-5 TRBV7-8 TGTGCCAGCAGCTTAGCGCGGATGGAGACCCAGTACTTC CASSLARMETQYF
. . TRBJ1-1 TRBV7-2 TGTGCCAGCAGCCCACAGGGTAGCACTGAAGCTTTCTTT CASSPQGSTEAFF
. . TRBJ2-1 TRBV11-2 TGTGCCAGCAGCCAGGGTGGACCGGACAATGAGCAGTTCTTC CASSQGGPDNEQFF
. . TRBJ2-6 TRBV7-9 TGTGCCAGCAGGTTGAATACTGGGGCCAACGTCCTGACTTTC CASRLNTGANVLTF
. . TRBJ1-4 TRBV19 TGTGCCAGTAGTATAGGCCTTAGACCATTGGATGAAAAACTGTTTTTT CASSIGLRPLDEKLFF
once . TRBJ2-2 TRBV5-1 TGCGCCAGCAGCTTGCACGGGGGCTACACCGGGGAGCTGTTTTTT CASSLHGGYTGELFF
. . TRBJ1-1 TRBV5-4 TGTGCCAGCAGCTTGGCCGGCAGCTTGAACACTGAAGCTTTCTTT CASSLAGSLNTEAFF
. . TRBJ2-7 TRBV28 TGTGCCACCCCCCGGACGGGGCCCCATCCCTACGAGCAGTACTTC CATPRTGPHPYEQYF
. . TRBJ1-5 TRBV28 TGTGCCAGCAGCCAGGACACGAACCTCTTTAGGCCCCAGCATTTT CASSQDTNLFRPQHF
. TRBD1 TRBJ2-2 TRBV10-3 TGTGCCATCAAGACAGGGGGCGCGAACACCGGGGAGCTGTTTTTT CAIKTGGANTGELFF
few . TRBJ2-7 TRBV4-2 TGTGCCAGCAGCCAAGAATCCACAGTCTACGAGCAGTACTTC CASSQESTVYEQYF
. . TRBJ2-6 TRBV10-3 TGTGCCATCAGTCCCCGTGAGGACTCTGGGGCCAACGTCCTGACTTTC CAISPREDSGANVLTF
. . TRBJ1-5 TRBV28 TGTGCCAGCAGGCCAGGGGCCCATCAGCCCCAGCATTTT CASRPGAHQPQHF
. TRBD2 TRBJ2-3 TRBV29-1 TGCAGCGTTGAAGGGGATGGGACTAACACAGATACGCAGTATTTT CSVEGDGTNTDTQYF
. . TRBJ2-6 TRBV30 TGTGCCACTTCCAGGTCTGGGGCCAACGTCCTGACTTTC CATSRSGANVLTF
. . TRBJ1-1 TRBV2 TGTGCCAGCAGCCCGTTCAGGAACACTGAAGCTTTCTTT CASSPFRNTEAFF
. TRBD1 TRBJ2-7 TRBV5-1 TGCGCCAGCAGCAGAACGGGACAGAGCTACGAGCAGTACTTC CASSRTGQSYEQYF
. . TRBJ1-4 TRBV5-4 TGTGCCAGCAGCCTGAACAGGGATGAAAAACTGTTTTTT CASSLNRDEKLFF
few . TRBJ2-3 TRBV27 TGTGCCAGCAGTTTATCCGTGTCAGATACGCAGTATTTT CASSLSVSDTQYF
. TRBD1 TRBJ1-2 TRBV19 TGTGCCAGTAGTCCGGACAGGGCCTATGGCTACACCTTC CASSPDRAYGYTF
once TRBD1 TRBJ2-5 TRBV28 TGTGCCAGCAGTTCGGGACAGCGCCAAGAGACCCAGTACTTC CASSSGQRQETQYF
many . TRBJ1-4 TRBV7-9 TGTGCCAGCAGCTCCGGGCGGGGGGAAAAACTGTTTTTT CASSSGRGEKLFF
. . TRBJ2-5 TRBV4-1 TGCGCCAGCAGCCATCCCGGGGAGACCCAGTACTTC CASSHPGETQYF
. TRBD1 TRBJ2-2 TRBV7-2 TGTGCCAGCAGCTTGCTTTTTTGGACAGGGTTAACCGGGGAGCTGTTTTTT CASSLLFWTGLTGELFF
. TRBD1 TRBJ2-7 TRBV18 TGCCGGGGACAGGGGTTTCACGAGCAGTACTTC CRGQGFHEQYF
. . TRBJ2-7 TRBV7-8 TGTGCCAGCAGCCAGGGGGGCCCCCGAGACGAGCAGTACTTC CASSQGGPRDEQYF
. TRBD1 TRBJ2-1 TRBV29-1 TGCAGCGTTGATGGTAGGGACAGGGGTTACAATGAGCAGTTCTTC CSVDGRDRGYNEQFF
. . TRBJ1-1 TRBV18 TGTGCCAGCTCGCAGACAGTGAACACTGAAGCTTTCTTT CASSQTVNTEAFF
. . TRBJ2-7 TRBV6-1 TGTGCCAGTCAGGGAACAGAGGGGGTCTACGAGCAGTACTTC CASQGTEGVYEQYF
. . TRBJ2-1 TRBV6-5 TGTGCCAGCAGCCCTGGGACGATCTGGGCACGGGGGCAGTTCTTC CASSPGTIWARGQFF
. . TRBJ1-1 TRBV11-2 TGTGCCAGCAGCTTAGATCATCACTTAACGAGAGCTTTCTTT CASSLDHHLTRAFF